One and the same sample provided the 22 T cell receptor beta chains below, sequenced in a study of cytomegalovirus exposure and HLA in healthy donors. It was with 60 Vbeta and 13 Jbeta primers that the PCR ran. Here immunoSEQ multiplex PCR was the method, and the copy in TCRdb shows in-frame clones only, minus some. Of some 160,000 clones in the sample, over 70% were seen once. Sequencing input: PBMCs. Receptor source: a man in his fifties or sixties in good health and CMV-seropositive.

A few counts support this clone. The CDR3: CASSPRIANRAGELFF. In DNA form, the CDR3 reads TGTGCCAGCAGCCCCCGTATTGCTAACAGGGCCGGGGAGCTGTTTTTT. This chain links TRBV5-6 with TRBJ2-2; weak D call: TRBD1 (6 bases). From germline, CDR1 is SGHDT and CDR2 YYEEEE. Trimming pared 4 bases from V and 6 bases from J, leaving 19 bases between. The CDR3 totals 16 residues.

This clone was counted only a few times. The CDR3 nucleotides are TGTGCCAGCAGGGACACGAACACCGGGGAGCTGTTTTTT. Its translation: CASRDTNTGELFF. The chain couples TRBV7-6 to TRBJ2-2; perhaps TRBD1 as D (5 bases). V was shortened by 6 bases and J by 0 bases, with 5 bases between the two germline ends. This CDR3 comprises 13 residues. From germline, CDR1 is SGHVS and CDR2 FNYEAQ.

The rearrangement links TRBV14 to TRBJ1-2; D is ambiguous. V lost 6 bases, J lost 4 bases, and 15 bases lay in between. The CDR3 runs 14 residues. Germline V CDR1 and CDR2: SGHDN, FVKESK. The CDR3 protein is CASRARGDLYGYTF. CDR3 in DNA: TGTGCCAGCAGGGCACGCGGAGACCTCTATGGCTACACCTTC.

The chain is built from TRBV9 and TRBJ1-2, with 7 bases lining up with TRBD1. Germline-derived CDR1 and CDR2 are SGDLS and YYNGEE. This CDR3 has 13 amino acids. V was pared by 1 base and J by 3 bases, with 0 bases of the junction left unmatched. The CDR3 DNA follows: TGTGCCAGCAGCGTACAGGGGGACTATGGCTACACCTTC. This encodes CASSVQGDYGYTF.

The CDR3 DNA reads as TGTGCCAGCACCTACGTGGGACAGGGGGGCACTGAAGCTTTCTTT. This sequence encodes CASTYVGQGGTEAFF. The chain recombines TRBV7-9 with TRBJ1-1, with 11 bases that match TRBD1. Germline lookup yields CDR1 SEHNR and CDR2 FQNEAQ (reference sequence). Losses at the gene ends were 7 bases for V and 4 bases for J; bases not matched to a gene: 8. The CDR3 runs to 15 residues.

V usage is TRBV30 and J usage is TRBJ1-4; D ambiguous. From germline, CDR1 is GTSNPN and CDR2 SVGIG (reference sequence). V lost 0 bases, J lost 2 bases, and 7 bases lay in between. CDR3 length: 14 amino acids. CDR3 protein: CAWSVSGTNEKLFF. CDR3 bases: TGTGCCTGGAGTGTCTCGGGTACTAATGAAAAACTGTTTTTT. The full variable domain, rest sourced from reference TRBV30 and TRBJ1-4, is SQTIHQWPATLVQPVGSPLSLECTVEGTSNPNLYWYRQAAGRGLQLLFYSVGIGQISSEVPQNLSASRPQDRQFILSSKKLLLSDSGFYLCAWSVSGTNEKLFFGSGTQLSVL.

The rearrangement links TRBV5-1 to TRBJ1-1, with 8 bases aligning to TRBD1. This CDR3 comprises 16 residues. The V gene's germline CDR1 is SGHRS and CDR2 YFSETQ. J gave up 0 bases and V 0 bases, and 4 bases lay outside the gene matches. CDR3 DNA sequence: TGCGCCAGCAGCTTGGTCGACAGGGGAATGAACACTGAAGCTTTCTTT. Translation gives CASSLVDRGMNTEAFF.

This clone has just a few counts. The chain combines TRBV4-3 with TRBJ2-1; perhaps TRBD2 as D (6 bases). Germline loops: CDR1 LGHNA, CDR2 YSLEER. V lost 0 bases, J lost 2 bases, and 8 bases lay in between. The CDR3 loop spans 15 amino acids. CDR3 loop: CASSQDGGTYNEQFF. For the CDR3, the DNA is TGCGCCAGCAGCCAAGACGGCGGGACCTACAATGAGCAGTTCTTC.

This chain connects TRBV10-3 to TRBJ2-1, with 15 bases that match TRBD2. J lost 6 bases, V lost 3 bases, and 6 bases had no gene match. Germline lookup yields CDR1 ENHRY and CDR2 SYGVKD. The CDR3 runs 17 residues. The CDR3 nucleotides read TGTGCCATCAGTGACCCGGGACTAGCGGGGGGAGGCAATGAGCAGTTCTTC. Encoded protein: CAISDPGLAGGGNEQFF.

This clone was counted a few times. The chain combines TRBV30 with TRBJ1-3; the match to TRBD1 covers 9 bases. Germline loops: CDR1 GTSNPN, CDR2 SVGIG (reference sequence). This CDR3 has 16 residues. The trim removed 2 bases at V and 4 bases at J, leaving 9 bases unmatched. CDR3 sequence (DNA): TGTGCCTGGAGTCTCCGGGACAGGGTAGCAGGAAACACCATATATTTT. Its translation is CAWSLRDRVAGNTIYF.

The rearrangement joins TRBV5-6 to TRBJ2-3; TRBD2 might be the D (5 bases). The CDR3 is 16 residues long. CDR1 and CDR2 (germline): SGHDT, YYEEEE. The V end was cut by 1 base, the J end by 4 bases, with 16 bases between. In DNA, the CDR3 is TGTGCCAGCAGCTTGCGGGGTAACCGAGTCGCAGATACGCAGTATTTT. This sequence encodes CASSLRGNRVADTQYF.

V and J are TRBV18 and TRBJ1-1, with TRBD1 identical over 8 bases. Germline V gene sequence: CDR1 KGHSH, CDR2 LQKENI. The J segment lost 6 bases and the V segment lost 3 bases, leaving 3 bases of the junction unmatched. The CDR3 spans 13 residues. CDR3 amino acids: CASSPDRGPEAFF. In DNA, the CDR3 is TGTGCCAGCTCACCCGACAGGGGACCTGAAGCTTTCTTT.

The rearrangement uses TRBV28 and TRBJ1-1, with TRBD1 matching over 8 bases. V trimming: 5 bases; J trimming: 4 bases; junction bases outside the gene matches: 6. CDR3 length equals 14 residues. Germline V gives CDR1 MDHEN, CDR2 SYDVKM. CDR3 sequence (DNA): TGTGCCAGCAGTGCAGGGGGCGCCGGCACTGAAGCTTTCTTT. Residues: CASSAGGAGTEAFF.

This clone was observed once. The chain combines TRBV2 with TRBJ1-5; TRBD1 matches at 8 bases. CDR3 length: 14 residues. The trim removed 3 bases at V and 5 bases at J, leaving 3 bases unmatched. CDR1 is SNHLY and CDR2 is FYNNEI in the germline V gene. The CDR3 sequence: CASSEGRGHQPQHF. The CDR3 DNA reads as TGTGCCAGCAGTGAGGGCAGGGGGCATCAGCCCCAGCATTTT.

The chain combines TRBV18 with TRBJ1-4; D might be TRBD1 (6 bases). The V gene's germline CDR1 is KGHSH and CDR2 LQKENI. The CDR3 is 15 amino acids. V lost 3 bases and J lost 4, with 12 bases in between. The CDR3 loop is CASSPSDRLNEKLFF. For the CDR3, the DNA is TGTGCCAGCTCACCTTCGGACAGACTTAATGAAAAACTGTTTTTT.

This chain joins TRBV9 and TRBJ1-1, with no clear D. Deletions cut 3 bases from V and 0 bases from J, with 18 bases between. Germline V gene sequence: CDR1 SGDLS, CDR2 YYNGEE. The CDR3 extends over 17 amino acids. The CDR3 DNA sequence: TGTGCCAGCAGCGCCTCAAACAGAGGGCTTATGAACACTGAAGCTTTCTTT. The encoded protein is CASSASNRGLMNTEAFF. The full variable domain, rest sourced from reference TRBV9 and TRBJ1-1, is DSGVTQTPKHLITATGQRVTLRCSPRSGDLSVYWYQQSLDQGLQFLIQYYNGEERAKGNILERFSAQQFPDLHSELNLSSLELGDSALYFCASSASNRGLMNTEAFFGQGTRLTVV.

The CDR3 nucleotides read TGTGCCAGCAGCTTAGTTCCGGGGAAGCAGCCCCAGCATTTT. It yields the protein CASSLVPGKQPQHF. This sequence joins TRBV7-8 and TRBJ1-5; D is uncertain. V was shortened by 1 base and J by 7 bases, with 11 bases between the two germline ends. The CDR3 runs 14 residues. Germline V CDR1 and CDR2: SGHVS, FQNEAQ.

The chain uses TRBV29-1 and TRBJ2-7; 8 bases are shared with TRBD2. V was clipped by 6 bases and J by 4 bases; unmatched bases: 11. The CDR3 loop spans 14 amino acids. Germline CDR1 is SQVTM and CDR2 is ANQGSEA. The CDR3 here is CSVEKRESPYEQYF. The DNA for the CDR3 is TGCAGCGTCGAAAAGCGGGAGTCGCCTTACGAGCAGTACTTC.

The sample holds a few counts of this clone. The rearrangement links TRBV7-8 to TRBJ1-4; 11 bases fit TRBD1. The J segment lost 11 bases and the V segment lost 3 bases, leaving 8 bases of the junction unmatched. The CDR3 runs to 15 residues. CDR1 is SGHVS and CDR2 is FQNEAQ in the germline V gene. CDR3 nucleotides: TGTGCCAGCAGCTTGGGGGACAGGGGGGTCGAGAAACTGTTTTTT. As protein: CASSLGDRGVEKLFF.

The gene calls are TRBV18 and TRBJ2-3, with 9 bases fitting TRBD2. The V gene end was trimmed by 6 bases and the J gene end by 4 bases; junction bases not matched to a gene: 17. The CDR3 spans 18 residues. Looked up from germline, CDR1 is KGHSH and CDR2 is LQKENI. The CDR3 nucleotides read TGTGCCAGCTCCCAAGTAGGTAGCGGGGGCGGCGTCGCAGATACGCAGTATTTT. This codes for CASSQVGSGGGVADTQYF.

V and J are TRBV27 and TRBJ2-1; 8 bases line up with TRBD2. The length of the CDR3 is 17 residues. From germline, CDR1 is MNHEY and CDR2 SMNVEV (reference sequence). The ends lost 0 bases at V and 4 bases at J; junction bases unmatched: 8. This chain's CDR3 is CASSLSGTGGLYNEQFF. CDR3 DNA: TGTGCCAGCAGTTTATCCGGAACGGGGGGGCTTTACAATGAGCAGTTCTTC.

The genes are TRBV30 and TRBJ1-6; the D gene is possibly TRBD1 (6 bases). Trimming stripped 2 bases from V and 3 bases from J, with 38 bases between. The CDR3 is 24 residues long. CDR1 GTSNPN and CDR2 SVGIG come from the germline V gene (reference sequence). CDR3: CAWSFFGGQKLDAAIGGYNSPLHF. In DNA, the CDR3 is TGTGCCTGGAGTTTCTTCGGCGGGCAGAAGCTGGATGCGGCTATAGGGGGCTATAATTCACCCCTCCACTTT.